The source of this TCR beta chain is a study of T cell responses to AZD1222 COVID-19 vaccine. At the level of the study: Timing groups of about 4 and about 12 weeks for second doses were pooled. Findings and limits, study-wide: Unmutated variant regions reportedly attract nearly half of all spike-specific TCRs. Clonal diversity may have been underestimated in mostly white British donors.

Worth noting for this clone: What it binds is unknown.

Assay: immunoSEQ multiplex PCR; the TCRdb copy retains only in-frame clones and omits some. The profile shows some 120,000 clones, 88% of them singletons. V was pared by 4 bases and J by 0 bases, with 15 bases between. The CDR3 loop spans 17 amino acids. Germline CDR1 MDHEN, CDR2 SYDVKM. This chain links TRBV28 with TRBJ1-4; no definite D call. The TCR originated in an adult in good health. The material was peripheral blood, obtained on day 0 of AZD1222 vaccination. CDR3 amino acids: CASSSSIQGSTNEKLFF. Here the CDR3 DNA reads TGTGCCAGCAGTTCTTCAATCCAAGGGTCAACTAATGAAAAACTGTTTTTT.